Presented here are 26 T cell receptor beta chains from one specimen sequenced in a study of shared clonotypes between healthy human individuals. Sequencing was performed with immunoSEQ multiplex PCR; in TCRdb, only in-frame clones are kept and a portion is missing. The table lists about 1.5 million clones, 95% to 99% of them singletons, with about 0.45% in the top ten. The sample consisted of naive CD4+ T cells sorted from blood. Subset here: CD45RA+ positively selected. These receptors were obtained from a man under 40 in good health.

V and J are TRBV4-2 and TRBJ2-7; D is ambiguous. The germline V gene has CDR1 LGHNA and CDR2 YNFKEQ. This CDR3 has 13 amino acids. V dropped 0 bases and J dropped 6 bases, with 9 bases sitting between them. CDR3: CASSQDLVGEQYF. CDR3 sequence (DNA): TGTGCCAGCAGCCAAGATCTGGTAGGCGAGCAGTACTTC.

The chain carries TRBV18 and TRBJ1-1; D not certain. From germline, CDR1 is KGHSH and CDR2 LQKENI. V was clipped by 1 base and J by 0 bases, with 18 bases between them. The CDR3 sequence is 18 residues long. The CDR3 nucleotides are TGTGCCAGCTCACCACTCTCTCATCGGGTCCGGATGAACACTGAAGCTTTCTTT. Residues: CASSPLSHRVRMNTEAFF.

The V and J genes are TRBV27 and TRBJ2-1, with D possibly being TRBD2 (6 bases). The CDR3 has 16 amino acids. V gave up 4 bases and J gave up 0 bases, with 13 bases separating them. Germline assignment: CDR1 MNHEY and CDR2 SMNVEV (reference sequence). The CDR3 here is CASSSLAPSSYNEQFF. The CDR3 region has the DNA TGTGCCAGCAGTTCTCTAGCGCCGAGCTCCTACAATGAGCAGTTCTTC.

V gene TRBV7-9 combines with J gene TRBJ2-1; TRBD2 might be the D (6 bases). CDR1 and CDR2 (germline): SEHNR, FQNEAQ (reference sequence). The ends were cut back, 4 bases at V and 1 base at J, with 11 bases in the middle. This CDR3 contains 15 residues. CDR3 coding DNA: TGTGCCAGCAGCTCCCTGGGAGGTTCCTACAATGAGCAGTTCTTC. Amino acid sequence: CASSSLGGSYNEQFF.

This clone occurred once. The chain employs TRBV28 and TRBJ2-1, with D possibly TRBD2 on 6 matching bases. The CDR3 is 14 residues long. Trimming removed 7 bases from V and 4 bases from J, with 14 bases in between. Per the germline V gene, CDR1 is MDHEN and CDR2 is SYDVKM. The CDR3 loop reads CASTDGGNYNEQFF. CDR3 DNA: TGTGCCAGCACTGACGGGGGAAATTACAATGAGCAGTTCTTC. Complete variable domain (other parts from reference TRBV28 and TRBJ2-1): DVKVTQSSRYLVKRTGEKVFLECVQDMDHENMFWYRQDPGLGLRLIYFSYDVKMKEKGDIPEGYSVSREKKERFSLILESASTNQTSMYLCASTDGGNYNEQFFGPGTRLTVL.

The chain is built from TRBV5-1 and TRBJ2-3; TRBD2 agrees at 8 bases. V lost 3 bases, J lost 3 bases, and 15 bases stayed unmatched. Germline-derived CDR1 and CDR2 are SGHRS and YFSETQ. The CDR3 has 18 residues. CDR3 nucleotides: TGCGCCAGCAGCTACCGAAGGATTACTAGCGGAAGTACAGATACGCAGTATTTT. It specifies CASSYRRITSGSTDTQYF. Together with reference TRBV5-1 and TRBJ2-3, the CDR3 gives the full variable domain: KAGVTQTPRYLIKTRGQQVTLSCSPISGHRSVSWYQQTPGQGLQFLFEYFSETQRNKGNFPGRFSGRQFSNSRSEMNVSTLELGDSALYLCASSYRRITSGSTDTQYFGPGTRLTVL.

The chain uses TRBV7-2 and TRBJ2-7; D is undetermined. The CDR3 loop spans 15 amino acids. CDR1 and CDR2 (germline): SGHTA, FQGNSA. Trimming took off 0 bases at V and 4 bases at J, with 13 bases between the two ends. CDR3 bases: TGTGCCAGCAGCTTAGCGCTAGATCTGGGGTACGAGCAGTACTTC. It translates to CASSLALDLGYEQYF.

This rearrangement joins TRBV6-1 to TRBJ2-7; 8 nucleotides agree with TRBD1. V dropped 7 bases and J dropped 0; count of bases not matched to a gene: 5. The CDR3 runs 14 residues. Germline CDR1 MNHNS, CDR2 SASEGT. The CDR3 nucleotides read TGTGCCAGCACAGTCAGGGGGCTCTCCTACGAGCAGTACTTC. Translating it yields CASTVRGLSYEQYF.

The rearrangement joins TRBV7-6 to TRBJ2-3; tentative D call: TRBD2 (5 bases). Germline lookup yields CDR1 SGHVS and CDR2 FNYEAQ. Trimming pared 0 bases from V and 6 bases from J, leaving 10 bases between. The CDR3 has 14 amino acids. CDR3 DNA sequence: TGTGCCAGCAGCTTAGCGGGAGATCGGGATACGCAGTATTTT. It codes for CASSLAGDRDTQYF.

The chain is built from TRBV2 and TRBJ1-4; D uncertain. The CDR3 runs 16 residues. V lost 2 bases to trimming and J lost 0 bases, with 10 bases between them. The V gene's germline CDR1 is SNHLY and CDR2 FYNNEI. The DNA for the CDR3 is TGTGCCAGCAGTGAATTGGGCAGATCAACTAATGAAAAACTGTTTTTT. Amino acids: CASSELGRSTNEKLFF.

About this clone: The germline gene is not matched at one end of the junction; a read error may be the cause. The rearrangement uses TRBV19 and TRBJ1-4; 8 nucleotides match TRBD1. Germline V gene sequence: CDR1 LNHDA, CDR2 SQIVND (reference sequence). The CDR3 is made up of 17 amino acids. Here the CDR3 reads CASSSHSLQGAKEKLFF. In DNA form, the CDR3 reads TGTGCCAGTAGTTCCCATAGCCTCCAGGGGGCTAAAGAAAAACTGTTTTTT.

The table lists this clone with a count of one. This sequence joins TRBV7-9 and TRBJ1-2; D unresolved. The CDR3 has 14 residues. The germline V and J ends were trimmed by 7 bases and 4 bases, with 16 bases remaining between them. CDR1 and CDR2 (germline): SEHNR, FQNEAQ (reference sequence). For the CDR3, the DNA is TGTGCCAGCACCCGATACAGCTCCTCCTATGGCTACACCTTC. It yields the protein CASTRYSSSYGYTF.

The chain links TRBV7-8 to TRBJ2-1, with 8 nucleotides matching TRBD2. Germline V gene sequence: CDR1 SGHVS, CDR2 FQNEAQ. The V segment lost 5 bases and the J segment 0 bases; nucleotides outside the gene matches: 3. This CDR3 spans 15 amino acids. CDR3 sequence: CASSNSGTSYNEQFF. DNA for the CDR3: TGTGCCAGCAGCAATAGCGGGACCTCCTACAATGAGCAGTTCTTC.

This sequence joins TRBV28 and TRBJ2-7; D unresolved. This CDR3 is built from 12 residues. CDR1 is MDHEN, CDR2 SYDVKM, per germline. V lost 2 bases and J lost 6, with 8 bases in between. CDR3 residues: CASSLVGREQYF. CDR3 nucleotides: TGTGCCAGCAGTTTAGTCGGGCGCGAGCAGTACTTC.

This sequence joins TRBV5-4 and TRBJ2-5; TRBD2 aligns across 10 bases. J lost 9 bases, V lost 0 bases, and 14 bases had no gene match. The V gene's germline CDR1 is SGHNT and CDR2 YYREEE (reference sequence). The CDR3 is 17 residues long. CDR3 region: CASSLDRGPGLASSQYF. The CDR3, as DNA: TGTGCCAGCAGCTTGGACCGGGGGCCGGGACTAGCGTCGTCCCAGTACTTC.

The rearrangement links TRBV19 to TRBJ2-2, with 7 bases matching TRBD2. The CDR3 runs to 16 residues. V trimming: 8 bases; J trimming: 3 bases; junction bases outside the gene matches: 12. In germline, CDR1 is LNHDA, CDR2 SQIVND (reference sequence). CDR3 nucleotide sequence: TGTGCCAGTTCGGCGGTGGGAGGGTTCGACACCGGGGAGCTGTTTTTT. Its translation is CASSAVGGFDTGELFF.

The chain employs TRBV5-6 and TRBJ2-7; D is undetermined. The CDR3 has 18 amino acids. Between the trimmed V and J ends, which lost 1 base and 3 bases, there was a span of 23 bases. Germline loops: CDR1 SGHDT, CDR2 YYEEEE. DNA of the CDR3: TGTGCCAGCAGCTTGTCGTATCACGTCGGTGCCCAACGCTACGAGCAGTACTTC. This sequence encodes CASSLSYHVGAQRYEQYF.

Remarks on this clone: At the DNA level, this CDR3 is encoded by other sequences in the same sample as well. This sequence joins TRBV5-1 and TRBJ2-3; 12 bases map to TRBD2. Germline V lookup: CDR1 SGHRS, CDR2 YFSETQ. The CDR3 covers 15 residues. The J segment lost 6 bases and the V segment lost 4 bases, leaving 6 bases of the junction unmatched. CDR3 amino acids: CASSPGLAGPDTQYF. CDR3 DNA: TGCGCCAGCAGCCCCGGACTAGCGGGACCCGATACGCAGTATTTT.

CDR3 DNA: TGTGCCAGCAGCCGCTATCCTGGGGTATTAGAGCAGTTCTTC. Encoded protein: CASSRYPGVLEQFF. V and J are TRBV7-2 and TRBJ2-1; D remains ambiguous. Germline V lookup: CDR1 SGHTA, CDR2 FQGNSA. CDR3 length: 14 amino acids. Trimming cost V 5 bases and J 10 bases, with 18 bases left between them.

The chain couples TRBV19 to TRBJ2-7, with D maybe TRBD2 (6 bases). The CDR3 contains 16 residues. V lost 2 bases, J lost 1 base, and 15 bases lay in between. Germline CDR1 is LNHDA and CDR2 is SQIVND (reference sequence). This CDR3 is CASSIRTPGTSYEQYF. The CDR3 nucleotides read TGTGCCAGTAGTATAAGGACGCCCGGGACTTCCTACGAGCAGTACTTC.

This clone was counted a single time. The chain has TRBV18 and TRBJ1-1; D unresolved. The CDR3 runs 15 residues. Germline V gene data show CDR1 as KGHSH and CDR2 as LQKENI. Between the trimmed V and J ends, which lost 6 bases and 1 base, there was a span of 15 bases. The CDR3 spells CASSYIKGTNTEAFF. The CDR3 nucleotides are TGTGCCAGCTCCTACATCAAGGGTACGAACACTGAAGCTTTCTTT.

This chain links TRBV19 with TRBJ2-4; no definite D call. Between the trimmed V and J ends, which lost 5 bases and 0 bases, there was a span of 8 bases. The CDR3 spans 14 residues. Germline V gene data show CDR1 as LNHDA and CDR2 as SQIVND (reference sequence). CDR3 sequence: CASSDRLAKNIQYF. DNA for the CDR3: TGTGCCAGTAGTGACCGCCTAGCCAAAAACATTCAGTACTTC.

V is TRBV18 and J is TRBJ2-2, with 7 bases fitting TRBD2. J gave up 1 base and V 2 bases, and 4 bases lay outside the gene matches. The germline V gene encodes CDR1 KGHSH and CDR2 LQKENI. This CDR3 region has 16 residues. The CDR3 sequence is CASSPSIAGNTGELFF. The CDR3 nucleotides are TGTGCCAGCTCACCATCGATAGCGGGGAACACCGGGGAGCTGTTTTTT.

The chain has TRBV6-5 and TRBJ2-5; possible D gene TRBD1, 5 bases. The CDR3 contains 15 residues. Trimming removed 5 bases from V and 2 bases from J, with 15 bases in between. Germline V gene data show CDR1 as MNHEY and CDR2 as SVGAGI. This CDR3 reads CASSRDSNIQETQYF. DNA of the CDR3: TGTGCCAGCAGTCGAGACAGTAATATACAAGAGACCCAGTACTTC.

This sequence joins TRBV29-1 and TRBJ2-1; 8 bases fit TRBD1. This CDR3 has 11 residues. With 7 bases clipped from V and 9 bases from J, the junction kept 5 bases outside the gene matches. The germline V gene has CDR1 SQVTM and CDR2 ANQGSEA. CDR3 coding DNA: TGCAGCGGAAAACAGGGGGTTGAGCAGTTCTTC. It yields the protein CSGKQGVEQFF.

The rearrangement links TRBV6-1 to TRBJ2-7; D gene uncertain. Germline CDR1 MNHNS, CDR2 SASEGT. The CDR3 loop spans 11 amino acids. Trimming stripped 2 bases from V and 4 bases from J, with 3 bases between. CDR3 coding DNA: TGTGCCAGCAGTGAACGGTACGAGCAGTACTTC. Its translation: CASSERYEQYF.